This TCR beta chain appears in the sequencing data of a study of T-cell memory formation after mild COVID-19 (dated by TCRdb to about 2021). Background on the whole study: Most TCR sequence clusters were specific to one of the two donors. Longitudinal TCRalpha and TCRbeta repertoire sequencing tracked T-cell clones expanding and contracting after mild COVID-19 in a couple of donors. Two young, previously healthy adult volunteers, one female and one male, were included in the cohort. Findings and caveats that apply to the study as a whole: Contracting CD4+ clones were found mainly in CM and EM memory subsets, while CD8+ clones were enriched in EMRA. The second-wave clones that peaked on day 37 were not confirmed to be SARS-CoV-2 specific. Clones that contracted from day 15 to 85 showed balanced CD4/CD8 phenotypes, whereas a second wave of clones that expanded from day 15 to 37 leaned towards CD4+. The study included only a couple of mild cases, and larger cohorts that include severe cases with pre-infection samples were judged to be necessary. Some responding clones were detected in pre-infection memory, which suggested that pre-existing cross-reactive memory T cells had joined the SARS-CoV-2 response.

As concerns this clonotype: Its binding antigen is unknown. No base quality information exists; no much larger clone differs at one position.

The germline V end is reduced by 5 bases and the J end by 10 bases; junction bases left unmatched: 10. There are 14 amino acids in the CDR3, from cysteine to phenylalanine inclusive. Only CDR3 DNA remains: 42 bases, in frame from the first base. PBMCs were isolated by Ficoll-Paque density gradient centrifugation. Sequencer: Illumina NovaSeq 6000. Using 5'RACE with constant-segment primers, TCRalpha and TCRbeta cDNA libraries were constructed, with sample barcodes and unique molecular identifiers added in the process. RNA was extracted from every sample with Trizol reagent. The libraries were amplified in two PCR steps, and the second step added a second sample barcode and Illumina TruSeq adapters. Sequencing of libraries was performed on an Illumina NovaSeq with 2 x 150 bp paired-end reads. The original pipeline was this. With migec v1.2.7, reads were demultiplexed and then collapsed into UMI-guided consensus sequences. With mixcr v2.1.11, UMI consensuses were aligned to TRA and TRB V and J templates and assembled into clonotypes. A clonotype was counted as expanded or contracted only when both edgeR and NoisET called the clonotype significant, with the noise models trained on biological replicates. edgeR calls used a false discovery rate-adjusted p below 0.01 and a log2 fold-change threshold of 1. As an exploratory analysis of dynamics, PCA with hierarchical clustering was applied to max-normalized trajectories of the 1000 most abundant clonotypes. Each responding clone was given a CD4 or CD8 phenotype based on the CD4+ and CD8+ repertoires, which had been sequenced separately. TCRdb reran the public reads through fastp at Q25 and MiXCR, keeping productive beta chains. Duplicate CDR3 protein sequences are folded into a single record with the most common DNA and genes. TCRdb, not the original authors, processed these V and J calls. This sample gives roughly 200,000 distinct CDR3 sequences in total; around 9.5% of them show up just once. 3.5% of the sample rests with the top ten.

Sequenced input: PBMCs or a T cell subset sorted from them (not recorded which). The receptor chain draws on TRBV12-3 or TRBV12-4 and TRBJ1-4; TRBD1 fits 7 bases in the junction. This receptor was identified in a man aged 18 to 29 who had mild COVID-19 (a few samples of this study predate the infection). The sample titles of this study are shuffled in the database, so cell type and time point are left out; the donor was told from shared clones. The nucleotide sequence reads as follows: TGTGCCAGCAGTCCCCAGGGGGGGGGCCTAAAACTGTTTTTT. It translates to CASSPQGGGLKLFF.